This record looks at one T cell receptor beta chain sequence and its context. This sample is part of a study of blood T cell repertoires in COVID-19. Study-level information: Researchers got acute and convalescent COVID-19 samples from the United States, Italy and Spain. Nucleic acid was either cDNA or gDNA, and it came from T cells, B-cell-depleted T cells, or PBMCs.

Authors' methods: By means of reference gene primer amplification, nucleated cell counts were estimated. TCRdb's table, derived via immunoSEQ multiplex PCR, lists solely in-frame clones and lacks some. That table furnishes V, J and clone size, whereas the DNA furnished D and trimming. This table has some 75,000 clones, about four fifths appearing once. The germline gives CDR1 SNHLY, CDR2 FYNNEI. The CDR3 runs to 12 residues. V lost 4 bases to trimming and J lost 8 bases, with 9 bases between them. The origin of this receptor is a woman at least 80 years old with active or convalescent COVID-19. V usage is TRBV2 and J usage is TRBJ2-1; the D gene is possibly TRBD2 (6 bases). Sequencing was carried out using peripheral blood. The CDR3 loop reads CASSVWRDEQFF. CDR3 bases: TGTGCCAGCAGTGTCTGGAGGGATGAGCAGTTCTTC.